This T cell receptor (beta chain) was captured by sequencing in a study of cytomegalovirus exposure and HLA in healthy donors. General study findings and limits: Later, an analysis found that common viral pathogens appeared to be linked with several of the most significant clusters. In an earlier analysis, in under 700 donors, most V segments appeared productive either ~87% or ~30% of the time.

Germline V lookup: CDR1 SGHVS, CDR2 FNYEAQ. This CDR3 spans 15 amino acids. Trimming took 6 bases from V and 3 from J; bases not matched to a gene: 8. As for this clone: The antigen is unknown.

The PCR employed 60 Vbeta primers together with 13 Jbeta primers. TCRdb keeps only in-frame clones here, not all; method: immunoSEQ multiplex PCR. This sample yields about 170,000 clones, of which about 59% are seen a single time; roughly 2.9% belongs to the top ten. This receptor was taken from a man aged 35 to 55 in good health and CMV-seronegative. The gene calls are TRBV7-6 and TRBJ2-3; 8 nucleotides agree with TRBD1. The sequencing sample was made of PBMCs. CDR3 sequence (DNA): TGTGCCAGCAGTTACAGGACAGGGCTTACAGATACGCAGTATTTT. It translates to CASSYRTGLTDTQYF.